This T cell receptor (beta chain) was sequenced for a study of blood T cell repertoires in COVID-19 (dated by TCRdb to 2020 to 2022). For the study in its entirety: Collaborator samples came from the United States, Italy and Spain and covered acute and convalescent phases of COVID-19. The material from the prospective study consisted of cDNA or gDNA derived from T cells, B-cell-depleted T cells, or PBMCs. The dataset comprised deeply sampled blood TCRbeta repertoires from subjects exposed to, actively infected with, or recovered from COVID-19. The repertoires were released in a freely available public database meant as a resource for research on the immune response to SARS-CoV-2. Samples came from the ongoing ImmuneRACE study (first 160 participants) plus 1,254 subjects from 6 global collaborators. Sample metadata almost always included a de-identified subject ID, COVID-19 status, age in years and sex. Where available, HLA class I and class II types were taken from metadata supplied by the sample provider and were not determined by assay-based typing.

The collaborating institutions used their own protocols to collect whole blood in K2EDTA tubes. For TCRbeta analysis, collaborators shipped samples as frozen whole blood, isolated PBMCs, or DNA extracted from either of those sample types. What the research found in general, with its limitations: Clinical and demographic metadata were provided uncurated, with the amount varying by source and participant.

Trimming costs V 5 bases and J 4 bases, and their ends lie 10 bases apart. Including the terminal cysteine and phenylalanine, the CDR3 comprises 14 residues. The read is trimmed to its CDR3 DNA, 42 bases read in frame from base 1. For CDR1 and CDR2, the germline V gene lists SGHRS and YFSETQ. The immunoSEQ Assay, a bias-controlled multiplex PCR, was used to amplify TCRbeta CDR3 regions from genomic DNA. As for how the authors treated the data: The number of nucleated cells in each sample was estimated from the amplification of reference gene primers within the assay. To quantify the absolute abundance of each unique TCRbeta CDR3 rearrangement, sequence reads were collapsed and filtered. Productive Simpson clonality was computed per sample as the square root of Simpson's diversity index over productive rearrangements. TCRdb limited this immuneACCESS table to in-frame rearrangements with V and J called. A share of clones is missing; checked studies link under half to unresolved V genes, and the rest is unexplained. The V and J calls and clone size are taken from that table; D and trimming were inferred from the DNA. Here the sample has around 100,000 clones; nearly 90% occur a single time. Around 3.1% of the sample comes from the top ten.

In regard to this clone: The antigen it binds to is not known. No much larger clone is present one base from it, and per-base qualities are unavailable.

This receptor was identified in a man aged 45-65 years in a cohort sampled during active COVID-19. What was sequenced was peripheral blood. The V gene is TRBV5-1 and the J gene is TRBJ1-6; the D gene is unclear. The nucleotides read TGCGCCAGCAGGGACGGGGTTTATAATTCACCCCTCCACTTT. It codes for CASRDGVYNSPLHF. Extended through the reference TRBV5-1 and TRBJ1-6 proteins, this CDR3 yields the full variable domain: KAGVTQTPRYLIKTRGQQVTLSCSPISGHRSVSWYQQTPGQGLQFLFEYFSETQRNKGNFPGRFSGRQFSNSRSEMNVSTLELGDSALYLCASRDGVYNSPLHFGNGTRLTVT.